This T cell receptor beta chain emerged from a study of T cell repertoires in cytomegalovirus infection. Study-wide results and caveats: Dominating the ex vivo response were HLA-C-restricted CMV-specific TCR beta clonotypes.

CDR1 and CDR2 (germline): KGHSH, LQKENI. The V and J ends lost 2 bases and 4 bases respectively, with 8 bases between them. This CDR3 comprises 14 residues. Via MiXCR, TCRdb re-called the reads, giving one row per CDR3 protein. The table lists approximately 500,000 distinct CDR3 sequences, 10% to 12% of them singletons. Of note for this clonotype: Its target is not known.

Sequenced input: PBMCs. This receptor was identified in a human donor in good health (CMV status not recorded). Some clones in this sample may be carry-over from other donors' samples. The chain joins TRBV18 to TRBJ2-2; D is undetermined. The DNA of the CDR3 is TGTGCCAGCTCACCAAGGACGGTCACCGGGGAGCTGTTTTTT. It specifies CASSPRTVTGELFF. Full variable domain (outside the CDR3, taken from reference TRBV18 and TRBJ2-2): NAGVMQNPRHLVRRRGQEARLRCSPMKGHSHVYWYRQLPEEGLKFMVYLQKENIIDESGMPKERFSAEFPKEGPSILRIQQVVRGDSAAYFCASSPRTVTGELFFGEGSRLTVL.